This T cell receptor (beta chain) was retrieved from a study of blood T cell repertoires in COVID-19. Background on the study: Researchers got acute and convalescent COVID-19 samples from the United States, Italy and Spain. Sources were T cells, B-cell-depleted T cells, or PBMCs; the material itself was cDNA or gDNA.

V lost 5 bases and J lost 1, with 19 bases in between. The CDR3 loop spans 17 amino acids. Germline CDR1 SGHVS, CDR2 FNYEAQ. As processed by the authors: Estimates of nucleated cell counts were drawn from the amplification of reference gene primers. TCRdb's copy holds only in-frame clones and misses some; the assay was immunoSEQ multiplex PCR. The V and J calls and the clone size are those of that table, but D and trimming were determined from the DNA. Of 120,000 or so clones in the sample, around four fifths are singletons; the top ten hold 25%. Sequenced sample: peripheral blood. V and J are TRBV7-6 and TRBJ2-3; possible D gene TRBD1, 5 bases. The sequence derives from a human donor in a cohort sampled during active COVID-19. The CDR3 DNA sequence: TGTGCCAGCAGCCCCCAAGGTTCGGCAGGGCGCACAGATACGCAGTATTTT. It codes for CASSPQGSAGRTDTQYF.